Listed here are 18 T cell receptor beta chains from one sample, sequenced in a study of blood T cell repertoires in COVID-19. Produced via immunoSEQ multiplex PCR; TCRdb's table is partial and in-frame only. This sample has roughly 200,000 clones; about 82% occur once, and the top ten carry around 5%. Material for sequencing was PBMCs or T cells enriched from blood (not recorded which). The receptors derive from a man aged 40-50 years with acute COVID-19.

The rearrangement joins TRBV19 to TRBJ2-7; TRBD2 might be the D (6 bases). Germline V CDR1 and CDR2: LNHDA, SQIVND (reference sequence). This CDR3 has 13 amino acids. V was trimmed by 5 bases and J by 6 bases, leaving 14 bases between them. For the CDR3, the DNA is TGTGCCAGTAGTCACGGAGGGACCGGCGAGCAGTACTTC. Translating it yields CASSHGGTGEQYF.

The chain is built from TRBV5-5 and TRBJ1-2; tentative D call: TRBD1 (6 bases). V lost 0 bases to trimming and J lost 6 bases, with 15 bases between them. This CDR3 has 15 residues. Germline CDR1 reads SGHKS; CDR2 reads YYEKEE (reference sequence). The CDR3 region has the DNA TGTGCCAGCAGCTTGGGGGCCCAGGGGAGCGATGGCTACACCTTC. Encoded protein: CASSLGAQGSDGYTF. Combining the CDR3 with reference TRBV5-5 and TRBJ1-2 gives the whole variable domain DAGVTQSPTHLIKTRGQQVTLRCSPISGHKSVSWYQQVLGQGPQFIFQYYEKEERGRGNFPDRFSARQFPNYSSELNVNALLLGDSALYLCASSLGAQGSDGYTFGSGTRLTVV.

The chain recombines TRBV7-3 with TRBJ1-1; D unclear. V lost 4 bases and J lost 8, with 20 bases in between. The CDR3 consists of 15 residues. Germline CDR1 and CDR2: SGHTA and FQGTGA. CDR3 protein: CASSSYPGDGYEAFF. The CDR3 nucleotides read TGTGCCAGCAGCTCCTACCCGGGAGATGGGTACGAAGCTTTCTTT.

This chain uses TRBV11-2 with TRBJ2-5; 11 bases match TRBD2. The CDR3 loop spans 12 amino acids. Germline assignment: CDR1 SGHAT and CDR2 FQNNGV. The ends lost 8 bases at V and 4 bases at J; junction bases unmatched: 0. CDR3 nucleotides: TGTGCCAGCCTAGCGGGAGGAGAGACCCAGTACTTC. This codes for CASLAGGETQYF.

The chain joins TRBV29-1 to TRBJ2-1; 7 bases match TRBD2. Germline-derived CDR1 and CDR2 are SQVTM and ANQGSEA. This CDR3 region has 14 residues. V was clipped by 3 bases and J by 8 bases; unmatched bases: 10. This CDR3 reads CSVEGGRGFDEQFF. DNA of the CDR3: TGCAGCGTTGAGGGCGGGAGAGGTTTTGATGAGCAGTTCTTC.

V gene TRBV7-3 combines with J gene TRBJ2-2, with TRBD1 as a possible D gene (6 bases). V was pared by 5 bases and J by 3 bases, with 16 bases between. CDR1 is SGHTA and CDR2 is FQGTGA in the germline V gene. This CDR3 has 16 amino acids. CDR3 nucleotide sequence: TGTGCCAGCAGCCTTTTGGACAGACAATACACCGGGGAGCTGTTTTTT. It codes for CASSLLDRQYTGELFF.

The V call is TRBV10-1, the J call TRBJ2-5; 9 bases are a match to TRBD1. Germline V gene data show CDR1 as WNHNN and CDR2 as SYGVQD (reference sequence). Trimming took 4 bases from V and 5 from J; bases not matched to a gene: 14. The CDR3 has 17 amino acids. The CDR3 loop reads CASSGHMGQGIGETQYF. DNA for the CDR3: TGCGCCAGCAGTGGGCACATGGGACAGGGAATAGGGGAGACCCAGTACTTC.

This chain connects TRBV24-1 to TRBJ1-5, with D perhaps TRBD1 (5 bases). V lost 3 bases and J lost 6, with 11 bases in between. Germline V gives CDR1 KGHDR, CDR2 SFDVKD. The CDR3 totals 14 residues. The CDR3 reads CATSDEGVGQPQHF. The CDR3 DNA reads TGTGCCACCAGTGATGAAGGGGTCGGTCAGCCCCAGCATTTT.

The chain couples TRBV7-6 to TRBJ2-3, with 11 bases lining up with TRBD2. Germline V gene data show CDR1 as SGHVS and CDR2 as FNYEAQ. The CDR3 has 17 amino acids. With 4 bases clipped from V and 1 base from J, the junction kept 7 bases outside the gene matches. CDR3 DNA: TGTGCCAGCAGCTCCGGGACTAGCGGACCCCGCACAGATACGCAGTATTTT. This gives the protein CASSSGTSGPRTDTQYF.

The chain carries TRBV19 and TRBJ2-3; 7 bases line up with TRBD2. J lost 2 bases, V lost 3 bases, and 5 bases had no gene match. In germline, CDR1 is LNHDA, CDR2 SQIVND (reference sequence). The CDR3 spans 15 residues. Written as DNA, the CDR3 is TGTGCCAGTAGTATTCAAGCGGGGTACACAGATACGCAGTATTTT. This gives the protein CASSIQAGYTDTQYF.

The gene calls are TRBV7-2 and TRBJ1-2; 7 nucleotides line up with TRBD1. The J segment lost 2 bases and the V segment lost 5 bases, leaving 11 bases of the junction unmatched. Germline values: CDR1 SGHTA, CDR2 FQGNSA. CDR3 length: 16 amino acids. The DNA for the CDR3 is TGTGCCAGCAGCCCAGGGGGTGGGGGATACAACTATGGCTACACCTTC. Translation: CASSPGGGGYNYGYTF.

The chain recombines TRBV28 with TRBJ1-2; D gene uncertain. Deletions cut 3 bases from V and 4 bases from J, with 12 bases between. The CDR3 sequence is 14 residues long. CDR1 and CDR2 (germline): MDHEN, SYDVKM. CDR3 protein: CASSFGGRTYGYTF. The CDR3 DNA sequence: TGTGCCAGCAGTTTCGGAGGCCGCACCTATGGCTACACCTTC.

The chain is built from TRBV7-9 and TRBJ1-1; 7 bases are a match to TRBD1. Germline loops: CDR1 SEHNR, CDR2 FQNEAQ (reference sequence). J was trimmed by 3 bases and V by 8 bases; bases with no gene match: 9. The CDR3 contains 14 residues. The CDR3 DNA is TGTGCCAGCGCTAGAACAGGGGTTGACACTGAAGCTTTCTTT. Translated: CASARTGVDTEAFF.

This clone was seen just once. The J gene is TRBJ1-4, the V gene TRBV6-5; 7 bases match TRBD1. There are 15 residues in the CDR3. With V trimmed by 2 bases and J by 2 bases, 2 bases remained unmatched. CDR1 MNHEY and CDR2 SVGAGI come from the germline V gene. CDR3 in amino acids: CASSYETGTNEKLFF. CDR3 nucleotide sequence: TGTGCCAGCAGTTACGAGACAGGGACTAATGAAAAACTGTTTTTT.

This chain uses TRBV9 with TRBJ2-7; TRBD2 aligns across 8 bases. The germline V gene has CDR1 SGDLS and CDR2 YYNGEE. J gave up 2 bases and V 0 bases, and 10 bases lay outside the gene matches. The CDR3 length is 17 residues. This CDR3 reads CASSVVPSGGATYEQYF. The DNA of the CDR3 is TGTGCCAGCAGCGTAGTTCCCTCGGGGGGGGCAACCTACGAGCAGTACTTC.

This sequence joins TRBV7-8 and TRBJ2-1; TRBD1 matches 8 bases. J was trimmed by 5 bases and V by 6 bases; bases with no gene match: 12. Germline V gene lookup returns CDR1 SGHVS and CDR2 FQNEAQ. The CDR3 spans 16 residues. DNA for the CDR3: TGTGCCAGCAGACCCTACCGGACAGGGATGCACAATGAGCAGTTCTTC. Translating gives CASRPYRTGMHNEQFF.

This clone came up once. CDR3 DNA sequence: TGTGCCAGCAGTGAAACAGGGGGCTATCCAGATACGCAGTATTTT. The encoded protein is CASSETGGYPDTQYF. The chain joins TRBV6-4 to TRBJ2-3, with 9 bases aligning to TRBD1. CDR1 MRHNA and CDR2 SNTAGT come from the germline V gene. The CDR3 consists of 15 residues. The trim removed 3 bases at V and 4 bases at J, leaving 5 bases unmatched.

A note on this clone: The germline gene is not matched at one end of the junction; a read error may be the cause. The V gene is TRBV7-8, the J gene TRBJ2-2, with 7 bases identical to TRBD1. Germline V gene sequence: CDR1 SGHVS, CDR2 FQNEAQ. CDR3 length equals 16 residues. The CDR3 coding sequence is TGTGCCAGCAGCCACAGGGGAATACAGACCACCGCGGAGCTGTTTTTT. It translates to CASSHRGIQTTAELFF.